This T cell receptor beta chain was recorded in a study of blood T cell repertoires in COVID-19. About the research overall: Nucleic acid was either cDNA or gDNA, and it came from T cells, B-cell-depleted T cells, or PBMCs.

Assay used: immunoSEQ multiplex PCR; TCRdb lists only in-frame clones, some missing. Of about 59,000 clones in the sample, around 80% are singletons; the top ten hold roughly 10%. The germline V and J ends were trimmed by 2 bases and 3 bases, with 11 bases remaining between them. The CDR3 runs 15 residues. Germline V gene sequence: CDR1 SGHRS, CDR2 YFSETQ. The sample consisted of peripheral blood. The clonotype comes from a human donor in a cohort sampled during active COVID-19. This chain joins TRBV5-1 and TRBJ2-2, with D possibly TRBD2 on 6 matching bases. The CDR3 protein is CASSFGEAHTGELFF. CDR3 nucleotide sequence: TGCGCCAGCAGCTTTGGGGAGGCCCACACCGGGGAGCTGTTTTTT. Drawing the rest from reference TRBV5-1 and TRBJ2-2, the complete variable domain is KAGVTQTPRYLIKTRGQQVTLSCSPISGHRSVSWYQQTPGQGLQFLFEYFSETQRNKGNFPGRFSGRQFSNSRSEMNVSTLELGDSALYLCASSFGEAHTGELFFGEGSRLTVL.